This T cell receptor (beta chain) stems from a study of molecular identifiers for immune sequencing clone quantification (dated by TCRdb to 2016 to 2018). For the study in its entirety: For a replicate experiment, the RNA from either approximately 20,000 or 100,000 naive CD8 T cells was divided into five aliquots, and four of those aliquots went on to sequencing. This methods study used CD8 T cells to benchmark TCR RNA copy counting and molecular-identifier clustering-based TCR repertoire sequencing (MIDCIRS).

The junction carries 11 bases between V and J, which are trimmed by 9 bases and 5 bases respectively. The CDR3 measures 11 amino acids from cysteine to phenylalanine. Just the 33-base CDR3 DNA is kept, in frame starting at base 1. The germline V gene (reference sequence) sets CDR1 to LNHDA and CDR2 to SQIVND. Libraries of naive CD8 T cells were built from approximately 20,000 to 980,000 sorted cells, with 10%, 30% or 50% of the purified RNA used. Naive CD8 T cells were FACS-sorted as CD8+CD4-CCR7+CD45RA+ on a BD FACSAria II into RLT Plus buffer. To test detection sensitivity, Jurkat RNA equal to 9 to 10 TCR copies was added to samples of roughly 17,000-1,100,000 naive CD8 T cells. CD8 T cells were enriched using RosetteSep CD8+ T Cell Enrichment Cocktail and Ficoll-Paque, and the enriched cells then underwent ACK red cell lysis. Library preparation was by PCR. The sequencer listed for this sample is NextSeq 500. Preparation of bulk TCR libraries followed a previously described approach, with the TCR primers listed in Table S5. Total RNA was purified with the Qiagen AllPrep DNA/RNA kit. Before analysis, reads from multiple sequencing runs of one library were combined. In the source study's methods: Reads were retained only if an exact TCR constant sequence was present, and the retained reads were trimmed to 150 nt and grouped according to their 12-nt molecular barcodes. Reads within each barcode group were sub-clustered using a 15% Levenshtein threshold, and quality-weighted consensus sequences were constructed for each RNA molecule. Non-functional sequences were filtered out, along with any lower-count sequence sitting one edit away from another sequence. On the basis of fitting two negative binomial distributions, barcode sub-clusters with fewer than 20% of the maximum read count were discarded. Using fastp trimming at Q25 and MiXCR clonotype assembly, TCRdb reanalyzed the public sequencing data and kept in-frame beta chains. When rows share a CDR3 protein, they turn into one entry using the most common DNA and genes. The V and J calls were determined by TCRdb, not by the authors. This sample is represented by more than 550,000 distinct CDR3 sequences; roughly 25% of them were singletons. The ten top clones hold around 0.78% of the sample.

In regard to this clonotype: What this receptor recognizes is not known. One base away there is no much larger clone; base qualities are not given.

Summary of the overall study and its limitations: Even against a background of roughly 1 million naive CD8 T cells, spiked-in Jurkat TCR RNA amounting to a single cell's worth was reported to be detectable. When barcode sub-clustering was not used, chimeric consensus sequences inflated TCR diversity, with chimeras reaching as high as 47%. Identical TCR molecules sharing a barcode could cause highly expanded clone sizes to be underestimated. Approximately 2.7 recovered TCR RNA copies per cell were obtained by modeling, versus about 9.7 by digital PCR, implying a capture efficiency of 25% to 30%. In CMV-specific effector cells, clones with more than 20 RNA copies contained over 99% of molecules, whereas in naive cells such clones contained under 1% of molecules. Spiked-in Jurkat TCR RNA (around nine copies' worth), which is not part of the donor repertoire, was contained in the naive libraries.

The sequence links TRBV19 to TRBJ2-7; TRBD1 is perhaps the D gene, given 6 matching bases. The clonotype originates from a human donor in good health. Some libraries in this study had Jurkat cell RNA spiked in. Sequencing was carried out using naive CD8+ T cells from blood, with Jurkat cell RNA spiked in. What this sample's cell subset or site label stands for: FACS-sorted CD8+CD4-CCR7+CD45RA+ naive T cells. The CDR3 loop reads CASHQGNEQYF. Here is the DNA: TGTGCCAGCCATCAGGGGAACGAGCAGTACTTC.